One and the same sample provided the 18 T cell receptor beta chains below, sequenced in a study of blood T cell repertoires in COVID-19. Sequencing was performed with immunoSEQ multiplex PCR; in TCRdb, only in-frame clones are kept and a portion is missing. The sample lists fewer than 90,000 clones, nearly 90% occurring once. Sequencing was carried out using peripheral blood. The receptor set was obtained from an older man with acute or convalescent COVID-19.

With respect to this clone: A junction boundary mismatches the germline segment, possibly from a read error. The rearrangement joins TRBV2 to TRBJ2-7, with D possibly being TRBD1 (6 bases). The CDR3 is 11 amino acids. Germline loops: CDR1 SNHLY, CDR2 FYNNEI. CDR3 sequence: CASSEGAPQDF. Here the CDR3 DNA reads TGTGCCAGCAGTGAGGGGGCCCCCCAGGACTTC.

This clone was counted once. The chain employs TRBV10-3 and TRBJ2-1; D ambiguous. V was shortened by 0 bases and J by 3 bases, with 9 bases between the two germline ends. The germline CDR1 and CDR2 sequences are ENHRY and SYGVKD. The CDR3 totals 15 residues. The CDR3 is CAISESTASYNEQFF. In DNA, the CDR3 is TGTGCCATCAGTGAGTCAACAGCCAGCTACAATGAGCAGTTCTTC.

The chain has TRBV5-1 and TRBJ1-1; D call uncertain. Trimming shortened V by 4 bases and J by 5 bases, and 12 bases separated the two germline ends. Germline V gene data show CDR1 as SGHRS and CDR2 as YFSETQ. This CDR3 has 13 amino acids. The CDR3 protein is CASSPAGLTEAFF. The CDR3 region has the DNA TGCGCCAGCAGCCCCGCAGGTTTGACTGAAGCTTTCTTT.

The chain is built from TRBV2 and TRBJ2-2; D gene uncertain. The CDR3 contains 13 residues. CDR1 SNHLY and CDR2 FYNNEI come from the germline V gene. Trimming left V 4 bases short and J 4 bases short, with 7 bases between. CDR3 region: CASSVEITGELFF. The DNA of the CDR3 is TGTGCCAGCAGTGTTGAGATCACCGGGGAGCTGTTTTTT.

The V call is TRBV27, the J call TRBJ1-1, with 10 bases identical to TRBD1. Germline V lookup: CDR1 MNHEY, CDR2 SMNVEV (reference sequence). The V and J ends lost 4 bases and 4 bases, in that order; junction bases with no gene match: 3. This CDR3 comprises 14 residues. CDR3 in amino acids: CASSSRTGGTEAFF. Written as DNA, the CDR3 is TGTGCCAGCAGTTCGCGGACAGGGGGCACTGAAGCTTTCTTT.

The V gene is TRBV28, the J gene TRBJ2-1, with D possibly TRBD2 on 5 matching bases. Germline V gives CDR1 MDHEN, CDR2 SYDVKM. V lost 4 bases to trimming and J lost 7 bases, with 17 bases between them. The CDR3 extends over 15 amino acids. The DNA of the CDR3 is TGTGCCAGCAGTTCGACTTACCCAGGCGGGAATGAGCAGTTCTTC. This codes for CASSSTYPGGNEQFF.

The genes are TRBV28 and TRBJ2-2, with D possibly being TRBD2 (6 bases). Trimming removed 4 bases from V and 1 base from J, with 13 bases in between. This CDR3 has 16 residues. Germline V gene data show CDR1 as MDHEN and CDR2 as SYDVKM. The CDR3 here is CASSSPGTLNTGELFF. CDR3 coding DNA: TGTGCCAGCAGTTCTCCTGGGACTTTGAACACCGGGGAGCTGTTTTTT.

The chain couples TRBV7-9 to TRBJ1-2, with 9 nucleotides matching TRBD1. Trimming removed 1 base from V and 5 bases from J; junction bases left unmatched: 5. The CDR3 covers 15 residues. Germline V gene lookup returns CDR1 SEHNR and CDR2 FQNEAQ (reference sequence). The CDR3 DNA reads TGTGCCAGCAGCTTAGTCGGACAGGGGTTTTATGGCTACACCTTC. Protein product: CASSLVGQGFYGYTF.

This rearrangement joins TRBV28 to TRBJ1-6; D is perhaps TRBD1 (6 bases). Trimming cost V 3 bases and J 10 bases, with 13 bases left between them. CDR3 length: 14 amino acids. Germline loops: CDR1 MDHEN, CDR2 SYDVKM. CDR3 loop: CASSFARGASPLHF. DNA for the CDR3: TGTGCCAGCAGTTTTGCCAGGGGTGCGTCACCCCTCCACTTT.

The chain carries TRBV2 and TRBJ1-2; the D gene is possibly TRBD1 (5 bases). V was cut by 2 bases and J by 0 bases, with 16 bases left in between. Germline CDR1 is SNHLY and CDR2 is FYNNEI. The CDR3 is 17 amino acids. CDR3 nucleotides: TGTGCCAGCAGTGAAAGAAGGGGCGGTATTACTAACTATGGCTACACCTTC. Translating it yields CASSERRGGITNYGYTF.

This sequence joins TRBV3-1 (or the pseudogene TRBV3-2) and TRBJ1-5, with no clear D. The V gene's germline CDR1 is LGHDT and CDR2 YNNKEL (reference sequence). The CDR3 is made up of 14 amino acids. Trimming took off 4 bases at V and 1 base at J, with 8 bases between the two ends. The CDR3 DNA reads as TGTGCCAGCAGCCGCGGTGAAAGCAATCAGCCCCAGCATTTT. As protein: CASSRGESNQPQHF.

The chain has TRBV10-3 and TRBJ2-7, with 7 bases lining up with TRBD1. CDR3 size: 12 residues. CDR1 and CDR2 (germline): ENHRY, SYGVKD. V shed 6 bases, J shed 12 bases, and the junction held 11 bases outside the gene matches. This chain's CDR3 is CAISSGQRRLYF. The CDR3 bases are TGTGCCATCAGCTCGGGACAGCGGCGGCTGTACTTC.

V and J are TRBV10-2 and TRBJ2-7; no clear D. V lost 3 bases and J 6 bases, leaving 15 bases between the germline ends. Germline lookup yields CDR1 WSHSY and CDR2 SAAADI. The CDR3 covers 14 residues. CDR3 bases: TGCGCCAGCAGTGAAAGGCTAGGTCTTGGCGAGCAGTACTTC. Protein: CASSERLGLGEQYF.

The V and J genes are TRBV3-1 (or the pseudogene TRBV3-2) and TRBJ1-2; no definite D call. V shed 2 bases and J shed 0 bases, with 10 bases lying between them. Germline CDR1 is LGHDT and CDR2 is YNNKEL (reference sequence). The length of the CDR3 is 15 residues. CDR3 amino acids: CASSQRGSANYGYTF. CDR3 nucleotide sequence: TGTGCCAGCAGCCAACGTGGCAGCGCTAACTATGGCTACACCTTC.

This rearrangement joins TRBV24-1 to TRBJ2-2; perhaps TRBD2 as D (5 bases). The V end lost 4 bases, the J end lost 0 bases, and 11 bases lay between the germline ends. Germline CDR1 is KGHDR and CDR2 is SFDVKD. The CDR3 sequence is 16 residues long. The CDR3 reads CATSDRTGSNTGELFF. The CDR3, as DNA: TGTGCCACCAGTGACCGGACGGGATCGAACACCGGGGAGCTGTTTTTT.

J is TRBJ2-3 and V is TRBV6-4; 7 bases are shared with TRBD2. Per germline, CDR1 MRHNA and CDR2 SNTAGT. The CDR3 is 15 residues long. J was trimmed by 3 bases and V by 0 bases; bases with no gene match: 3. CDR3 DNA sequence: TGTGCCAGCAGTGACTCAGGGAGGGTGACAGATACGCAGTATTTT. It codes for CASSDSGRVTDTQYF.

The V gene is TRBV6-5, the J gene TRBJ1-4; perhaps TRBD1 as D (5 bases). The ends were cut back, 1 base at V and 8 bases at J, with 11 bases in the middle. The CDR3 is 14 residues long. Germline loops: CDR1 MNHEY, CDR2 SVGAGI. CDR3 in amino acids: CASSYLQGGEKLFF. The CDR3, as DNA: TGTGCCAGCAGTTACTTGCAGGGAGGGGAAAAACTGTTTTTT.

The V and J genes are TRBV3-1 (or the pseudogene TRBV3-2) and TRBJ2-6; D remains unclear. Deletions cut 0 bases from V and 0 bases from J, with 3 bases between. This CDR3 has 15 amino acids. Germline loops: CDR1 LGHDT, CDR2 YNNKEL (reference sequence). Here the CDR3 reads CASSQDSSGANVLTF. Written as DNA, the CDR3 is TGTGCCAGCAGCCAAGACAGCTCTGGGGCCAACGTCCTGACTTTC.